Given below is one T cell receptor (beta chain) in context. The authors prepared the TCRbeta library with unique molecular identifiers. Each CDR3 protein is one row after TCRdb ran MiXCR on the PCR reads. The table shows some 310,000 distinct CDR3 sequences, with approximately 23% occurring only once. These data originate in a study of T-cell reconstitution after alpha-beta-depleted transplantation in children. The sequences come from PBMCs, mostly from graft donor cells, collected 180 days after TCRalphabeta/CD19-depleted stem cell transplant. This receptor was obtained from a male patient aged 10 to 17 who had a stem cell transplant for acute lymphoblastic leukemia, so the T cells may come from the graft donor.

The CDR3 DNA follows: TGCGCCAGCAGCTTCGGCGGGGTGAAATACGAGCAGTACTTC. This codes for CASSFGGVKYEQYF. J is TRBJ2-7 and V is TRBV5-1, with a weak D call TRBD2 (6 bases). The CDR3 runs 14 residues. Germline V gene lookup returns CDR1 SGHRS and CDR2 YFSETQ. Trimming shortened V by 2 bases and J by 4 bases, and 13 bases separated the two germline ends.